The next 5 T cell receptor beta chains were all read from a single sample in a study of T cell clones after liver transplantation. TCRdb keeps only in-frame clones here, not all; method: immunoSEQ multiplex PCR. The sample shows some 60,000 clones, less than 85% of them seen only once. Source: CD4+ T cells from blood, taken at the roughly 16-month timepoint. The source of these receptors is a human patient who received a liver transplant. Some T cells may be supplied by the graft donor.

The CDR3 sequence: CASSESGKPQETQYF. The CDR3 DNA follows: TGCGCCAGCAGTGAGTCAGGGAAACCCCAAGAGACCCAGTACTTC. This chain connects TRBV10-1 to TRBJ2-5; no firm D call. The germline V gene encodes CDR1 WNHNN and CDR2 SYGVQD (reference sequence). The CDR3 contains 15 residues. The V gene lost 0 bases and the J gene lost 1 base, with 9 bases spanning the gap.

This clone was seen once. CDR3 bases: TGTGCCAGCAGACTAGCGGACACCGGGGAGCTGTTTTTT. This codes for CASRLADTGELFF. This chain joins TRBV6-6 and TRBJ2-2; TRBD2 matches at 8 bases. Trimming took 6 bases from V and 3 from J; bases not matched to a gene: 0. Germline CDR1 and CDR2: MNHNY and SVGAGI (reference sequence). CDR3 length: 13 residues.

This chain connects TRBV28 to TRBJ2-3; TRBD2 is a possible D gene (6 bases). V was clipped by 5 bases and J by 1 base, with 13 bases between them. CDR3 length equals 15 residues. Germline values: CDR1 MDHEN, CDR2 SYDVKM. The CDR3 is CASSRRGWGTDTQYF. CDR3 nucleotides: TGTGCCAGCAGTCGGCGGGGCTGGGGCACAGATACGCAGTATTTT.

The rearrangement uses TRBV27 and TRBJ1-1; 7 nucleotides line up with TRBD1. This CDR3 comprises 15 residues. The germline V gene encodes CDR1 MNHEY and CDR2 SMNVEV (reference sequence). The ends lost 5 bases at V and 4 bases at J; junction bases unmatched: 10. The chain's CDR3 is CASSTPARGATEAFF. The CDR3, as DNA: TGTGCCAGCAGTACTCCGGCCAGGGGGGCCACTGAAGCTTTCTTT.

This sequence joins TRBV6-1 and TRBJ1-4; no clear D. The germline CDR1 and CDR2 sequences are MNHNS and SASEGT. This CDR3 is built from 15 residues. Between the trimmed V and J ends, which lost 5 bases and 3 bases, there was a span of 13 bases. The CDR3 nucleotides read TGTGCCAGCAGTTTAGGGCCGCAGGCTAATGAAAAACTGTTTTTT. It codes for CASSLGPQANEKLFF.